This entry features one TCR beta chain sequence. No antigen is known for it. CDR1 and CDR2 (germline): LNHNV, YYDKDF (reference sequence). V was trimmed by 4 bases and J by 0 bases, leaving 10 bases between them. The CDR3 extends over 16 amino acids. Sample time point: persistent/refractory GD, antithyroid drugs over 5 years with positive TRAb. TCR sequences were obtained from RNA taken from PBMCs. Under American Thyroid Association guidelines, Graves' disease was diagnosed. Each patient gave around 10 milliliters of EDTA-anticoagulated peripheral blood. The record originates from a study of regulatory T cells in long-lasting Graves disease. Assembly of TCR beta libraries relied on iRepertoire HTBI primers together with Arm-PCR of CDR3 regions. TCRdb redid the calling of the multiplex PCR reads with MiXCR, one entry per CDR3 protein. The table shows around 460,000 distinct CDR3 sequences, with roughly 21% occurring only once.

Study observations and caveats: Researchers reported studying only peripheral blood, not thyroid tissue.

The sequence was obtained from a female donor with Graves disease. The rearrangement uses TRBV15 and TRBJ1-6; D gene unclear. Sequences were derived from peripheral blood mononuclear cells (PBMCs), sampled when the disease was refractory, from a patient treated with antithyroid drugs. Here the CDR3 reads CATSTGESSYNSPLHF. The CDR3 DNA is TGTGCCACCAGCACCGGCGAGAGCTCCTATAATTCACCCCTCCACTTT.